This T cell receptor (beta chain) was sequenced in a study of T cells after yellow fever vaccination. Across the whole study: Any fraction with a low cell number was prepared using SMART-Seq v4 Ultra Low Input.

This CDR3 comprises 15 residues. Losses at the gene ends were 5 bases for V and 4 bases for J; bases not matched to a gene: 10. Germline lookup yields CDR1 DFQATT and CDR2 SNEGSKA (reference sequence). This clonotype came up a few times. The target antigen is unknown. Study-wide results and limits: A weaker secondary response peaked on day 5, the primary on day 15. Subsequent booster samples again held most clones from primary vaccination (96% CD4, approximately 85% CD8).

A process of 5'RACE template switching, which added a universal primer site and UMIs, was used to make TCR cDNA. TCRdb ran MiXCR on the 5' RACE reads and lists one entry per CDR3 protein. The sample lists approximately 300,000 distinct CDR3 sequences, about 6.6% occurring once. The sequences come from PBMCs, collected around 45 days after the first yellow fever vaccination. This TCR was sampled from a man aged 18 to 30 who received the YFV17D yellow fever vaccine. The chain recombines TRBV20-1 with TRBJ2-7; 11 positions agree with TRBD2. The chain's CDR3 is CSAGAPSGGNYEQYF. Here the CDR3 DNA reads TGCAGTGCTGGAGCCCCTAGCGGGGGGAATTACGAGCAGTACTTC.